The next 3 T cell receptor beta chains were all read from a single sample in a study of regulatory T cells in long-lasting Graves disease (dated by TCRdb to 2020 to 2023). The sample's time point label, decoded: newly diagnosed GD, antithyroid drugs for less than 3 months. For both TCR sequencing and RNA sequencing, RNA was extracted from PBMCs using TRIzol. The library was prepared using multiplex PCR. Instrument on record: Illumina HiSeq 4000. To build TCR beta libraries, CDR3 regions were amplified by Arm-PCR using iRepertoire HTBI primers. The public reads were run again by TCRdb, first through fastp at Q25 and then through MiXCR, and only productive beta chains were kept. CDR3 protein duplicates are merged, each entry listing the most common genes and DNA. This sample gives about 540,000 distinct CDR3 sequences in total; roughly 12% of them show up just once. Roughly a tenth of the sample is taken by the ten largest.

These data also featured in a second study, about T cells in Graves' hyperthyroidism and ophthalmopathy.

The source was peripheral blood mononuclear cells (PBMCs), collected at new diagnosis, from a patient treated with antithyroid drugs. These receptors originate from a young man with Graves disease. Donor details come from another sample of the same person, matched by shared clones.

The chain employs TRBV4-2 and TRBJ2-3; no definite D call. CDR1 and CDR2 (germline): LGHNA, YNFKEQ. This CDR3 spans 13 amino acids. V was trimmed by 0 bases and J by 2 bases, leaving 3 bases between them. CDR3 bases: TGTGCCAGCAGCCAAGAAGCCACAGATACGCAGTATTTT. Encoded protein: CASSQEATDTQYF.

This clonotype was seen many times. The CDR3 coding sequence is TGTGCCAGTACCGGGATACGTCCCAACGAGCAGTACTTC. Protein: CASTGIRPNEQYF. V is TRBV13 and J is TRBJ2-7, with D maybe TRBD2 (5 bases). Germline assignment: CDR1 PRHDT and CDR2 FYEKMQ (reference sequence). This CDR3 contains 13 residues. The ends were cut back, 9 bases at V and 5 bases at J, with 17 bases in the middle. The whole variable domain, remainder taken from reference TRBV13 and TRBJ2-7, is AAGVIQSPRHLIKEKRETATLKCYPIPRHDTVYWYQQGPGQDPQFLISFYEKMQSDKGSIPDRFSAQQFSDYHSELNMSSLELGDSALYFCASTGIRPNEQYFGPGTRLTVT.

This clonotype was observed a few times. The chain links TRBV9 to TRBJ2-7, with D unclear. Trimming cost V 4 bases and J 1 base, with 12 bases left between them. The CDR3 runs to 14 residues. The V gene's germline CDR1 is SGDLS and CDR2 YYNGEE. The DNA of the CDR3 is TGTGCCAGCAGCCCCCGGATGGGATCCTACGAGCAGTACTTC. As protein: CASSPRMGSYEQYF.